The present entry profiles one T cell receptor (beta chain) with its context. The data were obtained in a study of blood T cell repertoires in COVID-19. Method: immunoSEQ multiplex PCR; TCRdb's copy keeps in-frame clones and lacks some. In the table there are roughly 140,000 clones, about nine tenths of which are singletons. This CDR3 is built from 16 residues. V lost 0 bases and J lost 5, with 14 bases in between. Germline CDR1 and CDR2: MNHEY and SVGAGI. The specimen was peripheral blood. The sequence was collected from a woman between 55 and 75 years old with active or convalescent COVID-19. The chain recombines TRBV6-5 with TRBJ1-5, with a possible D match to TRBD1 (6 bases). CDR3 residues: CASSYSSGASDQPQHF. The CDR3 DNA follows: TGTGCCAGCAGTTACTCCTCAGGGGCATCTGATCAGCCCCAGCATTTT.